This entry concerns a single T cell receptor beta chain. The antigen remains unidentified. This specimen belongs to a study of cytomegalovirus exposure and HLA in healthy donors. Study-wide results and caveats: TCR beta V- and J-gene trimming was later associated with a missense DCLRE1C variant.

After removal of 5 bases from V and 4 bases from J, the junction contained 3 bases not matched to a gene. Germline CDR1 is SGHRS and CDR2 is YFSETQ. The CDR3 contains 13 residues. PCR involved 60 Vbeta and 13 Jbeta primers. Profiling relied on immunoSEQ multiplex PCR, and the TCRdb table lists in-frame clones only, not all of them. The table lists 150,000 or so clones, just under 85% of them singletons. The sample taken for sequencing was PBMCs. This sequence was found in a man aged 25 to 40 in good health and CMV-seropositive. The J gene is TRBJ2-5, the V gene TRBV5-1; 9 positions match TRBD2. The CDR3 protein is CASSGGGGETQYF. The CDR3 nucleotides read TGCGCCAGCAGTGGCGGGGGGGGAGAGACCCAGTACTTC.